This T cell receptor beta chain was documented in a study of PD-1 blockade in classical Hodgkin lymphoma. Time point in this sample: cycle 4 day 1 (C4D1), after less than 7 weeks of nivolumab. Relapse was seen in all patients after autologous stem cell transplantation, and brentuximab vedotin exposure was variable. TCRdb's copy holds only in-frame clones and misses some; the assay was immunoSEQ multiplex PCR. The repertoire holds around 57,000 clones, about 89% seen once, with around 6.5% in the top ten. Trimming removed 0 bases from V and 1 base from J; junction bases left unmatched: 7. The CDR3 length is 17 residues. In germline, CDR1 is MGHRA, CDR2 YSYEKL.

V is TRBV4-1 and J is TRBJ1-1; 8 nucleotides match TRBD1. The receptor was isolated from a human donor with classical Hodgkin lymphoma. The sample here was peripheral blood mononuclear cells (PBMCs), taken before the fourth cycle of nivolumab. This CDR3 is CASSQDRTGGSNTEAFF. The CDR3 nucleotides are TGCGCCAGCAGCCAAGATCGCACAGGGGGGTCGAACACTGAAGCTTTCTTT.